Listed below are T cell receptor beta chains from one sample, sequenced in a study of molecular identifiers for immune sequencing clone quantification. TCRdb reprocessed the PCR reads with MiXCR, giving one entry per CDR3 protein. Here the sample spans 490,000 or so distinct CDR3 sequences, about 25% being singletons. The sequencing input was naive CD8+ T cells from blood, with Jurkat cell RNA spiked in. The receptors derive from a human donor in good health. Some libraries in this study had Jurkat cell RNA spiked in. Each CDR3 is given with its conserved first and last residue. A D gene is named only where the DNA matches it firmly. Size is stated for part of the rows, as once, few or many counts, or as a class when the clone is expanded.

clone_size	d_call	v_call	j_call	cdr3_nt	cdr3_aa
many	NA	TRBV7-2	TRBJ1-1	TGTGCCAGCGGAAGACGAGGGAAATTTGATAGGGCTTTCTTT	CASGRRGKFDRAFF
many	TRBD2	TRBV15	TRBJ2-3	TGTGCCACCAGCAGAGATCTGGGACTAGCGGGAAGGGATACGCAGTATTTT	CATSRDLGLAGRDTQYF
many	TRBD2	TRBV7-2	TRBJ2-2	TGTGCCAGCAGCTTACTAGCGGGGGGGCCCGGGGAGCTGTTTTTT	CASSLLAGGPGELFF
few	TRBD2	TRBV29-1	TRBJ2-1	TGCAGCGTGGACGGGACTAGCGTTTTTATAGGGTCCTACAATGAGCAGTTCTTC	CSVDGTSVFIGSYNEQFF
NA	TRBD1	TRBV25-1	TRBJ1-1	TGTGCCAGCAGTGAAAGGGTACTAGACAGGGCGTCCCCTGAAGCTTTCTTT	CASSERVLDRASPEAFF
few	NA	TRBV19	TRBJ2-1	TGTGCCAGTAGTAATGGACTGGGTTTACGTAACGAGCAGTTCTTC	CASSNGLGLRNEQFF
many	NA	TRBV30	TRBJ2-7	TGTGCCTGGAGTGTTATAGACGAGTGGGGAACCCACGAGCAGTACTTC	CAWSVIDEWGTHEQYF
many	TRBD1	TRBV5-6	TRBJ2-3	TGTGCCAGCAACCCTCCACCGACAGGGGCGACCACAGATACGCAGTATTTT	CASNPPPTGATTDTQYF
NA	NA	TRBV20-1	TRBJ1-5	TGCAGTGCTAGCGACCCCACGGCAAGCAATCAGCCCCAGCATTTT	CSASDPTASNQPQHF
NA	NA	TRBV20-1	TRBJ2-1	TGCAGTGCTAGAGTCCGGGACATCGGGGTCTACGGTGAGCAGTTCTTC	CSARVRDIGVYGEQFF
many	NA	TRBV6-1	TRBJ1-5	TGTGCCAGCAGGGAGAAAGAAAGCTGGCCCCAGCATTTT	CASREKESWPQHF
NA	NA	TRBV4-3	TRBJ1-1	TGCGCCAGCAGCCAAGCAGCGAACACTGAAGCTTTCTTT	CASSQAANTEAFF
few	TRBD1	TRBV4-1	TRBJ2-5	TGCGCCAGCAGCCAATCCAGGGACAGGGGTGAGACCCAGTACTTC	CASSQSRDRGETQYF
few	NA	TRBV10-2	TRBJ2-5	TGCGCCAGTTCGGACACCCGGGAGACCCAGTACTTC	CASSDTRETQYF
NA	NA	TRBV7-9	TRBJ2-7	TGTGCCAGCAGCTTAGTTCAGGAAACCTACGAGCAGTACTTC	CASSLVQETYEQYF
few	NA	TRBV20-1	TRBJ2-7	TGCAGTGCTAGCGACCCTCAGTACTTC	CSASDPQYF
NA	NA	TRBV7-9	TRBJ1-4	TGTGCCAGCAGCCTGGTTTCTAATGAAAAACTGTTTTTT	CASSLVSNEKLFF
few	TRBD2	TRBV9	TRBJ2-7	TGTGCCAGCAGCGTGTCTGGGACTAGCGGGTTTTACGAGCAGTACTTC	CASSVSGTSGFYEQYF
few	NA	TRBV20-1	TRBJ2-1	TGCAGTGCTAGAGATCGGCCAGGGGGGTACAATGAGCAGTTCTTC	CSARDRPGGYNEQFF
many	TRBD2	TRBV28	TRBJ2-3	TGTGCCAGCGGGGGGGACCCCACAGATACGCAGTATTTT	CASGGDPTDTQYF
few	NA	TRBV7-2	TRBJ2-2	TGTGCCAGCAGCTTCTTAAGGGGCGGCGGGGAGCTGTTTTTT	CASSFLRGGGELFF
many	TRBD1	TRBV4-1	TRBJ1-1	TGCGCCAGCAGCCAACGACAGGGTGTGACTGAAGCTTTCTTT	CASSQRQGVTEAFF
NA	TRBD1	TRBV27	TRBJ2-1	TGTGCCAGCGGACCGGGACAGGGCTACAATGAGCAGTTCTTC	CASGPGQGYNEQFF
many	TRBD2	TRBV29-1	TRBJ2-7	TGCAGCGTTCCCGGGACTAGCACGTCCGAGCAGTACTTC	CSVPGTSTSEQYF
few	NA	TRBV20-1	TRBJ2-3	TGCAGTGCTAGAGACCCAGGGGAGATGGCAGATACGCAGTATTTT	CSARDPGEMADTQYF
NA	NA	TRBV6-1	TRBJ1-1	TGTGCCAGCGTGTCCAGCACTGAAGCTTTCTTT	CASVSSTEAFF
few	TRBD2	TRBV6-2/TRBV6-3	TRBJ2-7	TGTGCCAGCAGTTCGAAAACAGTGACTAGCGGAGAACCTTACGAGCAGTACTTC	CASSSKTVTSGEPYEQYF
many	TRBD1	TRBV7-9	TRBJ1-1	TGTGCCAGCAGCTTATACAGGGGGCCGAACACTGAAGCTTTCTTT	CASSLYRGPNTEAFF
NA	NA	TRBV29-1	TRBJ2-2	TGCAGCGTCCTAGGGATAGGGGTAAACACCGGGGAGCTGTTTTTT	CSVLGIGVNTGELFF
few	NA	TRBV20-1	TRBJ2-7	TGCAGTGCTAGCCCCCGGGACGAATACTACGAGCAGTACTTC	CSASPRDEYYEQYF